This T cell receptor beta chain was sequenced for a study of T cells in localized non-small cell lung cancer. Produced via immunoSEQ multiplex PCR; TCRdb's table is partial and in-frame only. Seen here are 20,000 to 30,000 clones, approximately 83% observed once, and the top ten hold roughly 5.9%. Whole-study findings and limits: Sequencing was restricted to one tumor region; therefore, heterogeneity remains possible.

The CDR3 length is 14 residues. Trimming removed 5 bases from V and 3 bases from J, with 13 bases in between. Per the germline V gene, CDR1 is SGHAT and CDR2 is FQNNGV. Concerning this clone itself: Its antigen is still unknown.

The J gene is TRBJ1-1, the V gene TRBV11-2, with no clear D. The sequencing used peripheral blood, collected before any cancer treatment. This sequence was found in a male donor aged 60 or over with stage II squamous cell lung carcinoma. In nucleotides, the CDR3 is TGTGCCAGCAGCCCTACCGACGATGACACTGAAGCTTTCTTT. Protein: CASSPTDDDTEAFF.